This is a list of T cell receptor beta chains from one sample in a study of blood T cell repertoires in COVID-19. The data were produced by immunoSEQ multiplex PCR, yet TCRdb's version contains in-frame clones alone and is incomplete. The sample carries more than 85,000 clones, roughly 84% recorded once. Input material: peripheral blood. Source of these receptors: a woman aged 55-75 years with acute or convalescent COVID-19. Each CDR3 is given with its conserved first and last residue. The order of the fields is clone size, J gene, V gene, D gene, CDR3 protein, CDR3 DNA. The D gene is left open where the match is weak. The size entry is marked missing in some rows and otherwise reads once, few, many or a size class.

size: NA; J: TRBJ1-5; V: TRBV19; D: NA; CDR3: CASTNQDSSNQPQHF; DNA: TGTGCCAGTACCAACCAGGACAGTAGCAATCAGCCCCAGCATTTT
size: once; J: TRBJ2-5; V: TRBV10-3; D: NA; CDR3: CAIGGRRVVQETQYF; DNA: TGTGCCATCGGGGGAAGGAGGGTCGTCCAAGAGACCCAGTACTTC
size: NA; J: TRBJ1-6; V: TRBV11-3; D: NA; CDR3: CASSLGGENSPLHF; DNA: TGTGCCAGCAGCTTAGGCGGAGAAAATTCACCCCTCCACTTT
size: NA; J: TRBJ2-5; V: TRBV30; D: NA; CDR3: CAWWGGHYQETQYF; DNA: TGTGCCTGGTGGGGGGGACACTACCAAGAGACCCAGTACTTC
size: NA; J: TRBJ1-3; V: TRBV18; D: NA; CDR3: CASSPGPPPGNTIYF; DNA: TGTGCCAGCTCACCCGGTCCCCCCCCTGGAAACACCATATATTTT
size: many; J: TRBJ1-1; V: TRBV7-9; D: NA; CDR3: CASSFPPGVTEAFF; DNA: TGTGCCAGCAGCTTCCCCCCAGGGGTCACTGAAGCTTTCTTT
size: NA; J: TRBJ1-6; V: TRBV30; D: TRBD1; CDR3: CAWRDRVNSPLHF; DNA: TGTGCCTGGAGGGACAGGGTTAATTCACCCCTCCACTTT
size: NA; J: TRBJ2-2; V: TRBV11-2; D: TRBD2; CDR3: CASSITGTTNTGELFF; DNA: TGTGCCAGCAGCATAACCGGGACTACGAACACCGGGGAGCTGTTTTTT
size: once; J: TRBJ1-1; V: TRBV11-2; D: NA; CDR3: CASSLGREGKAFF; DNA: TGTGCCAGCAGCTTAGGCAGGGAGGGTAAAGCTTTCTTT
size: NA; J: TRBJ2-6; V: TRBV11-2; D: NA; CDR3: CASSQIRAGANVLTF; DNA: TGTGCCAGCAGCCAAATCAGGGCTGGGGCCAACGTCCTGACTTTC
size: NA; J: TRBJ1-2; V: TRBV10-2; D: NA; CDR3: CASSETSNYGYTF; DNA: TGCGCCAGCAGCGAAACTAGTAACTATGGCTACACCTTC
size: NA; J: TRBJ2-1; V: TRBV7-7; D: TRBD2; CDR3: CASSSAGGGHEQFF; DNA: TGTGCTAGCAGCTCCGCGGGGGGAGGCCATGAGCAGTTCTTC
size: NA; J: TRBJ2-7; V: TRBV2; D: NA; CDR3: CASSPIAVSYEQYF; DNA: TGTGCCAGCAGCCCTATAGCGGTCTCCTACGAGCAGTACTTC
size: NA; J: TRBJ1-5; V: TRBV6-5; D: TRBD1; CDR3: CASSLSTGGYQPQHF; DNA: TGTGCCAGCAGTTTATCGACAGGGGGCTATCAGCCCCAGCATTTT
size: NA; J: TRBJ2-2; V: TRBV6-5; D: TRBD2; CDR3: CASSYLWGGNTGELFF; DNA: TGTGCCAGCAGTTACCTTTGGGGGGGTAACACCGGGGAGCTGTTTTTT
size: once; J: TRBJ1-1; V: TRBV28; D: NA; CDR3: CASSPGGGAVTEAFF; DNA: TGTGCCAGCAGTCCGGGGGGGGGCGCCGTTACTGAAGCTTTCTTT
size: NA; J: TRBJ2-1; V: TRBV10-3; D: TRBD2; CDR3: CATQLTSGSYNEQFF; DNA: TGTGCCACCCAACTAACTAGCGGATCCTACAATGAGCAGTTCTTC
size: NA; J: TRBJ2-7; V: TRBV27; D: NA; CDR3: CASSSPLWPHHEQYF; DNA: TGTGCCAGCAGTTCCCCCCTTTGGCCCCACCACGAGCAGTACTTC
size: once; J: TRBJ1-4; V: TRBV6-5; D: TRBD1; CDR3: CASSDRGVREKLFF; DNA: TGTGCCAGCAGCGACAGGGGAGTTAGGGAAAAACTGTTTTTT
size: NA; J: TRBJ1-2; V: TRBV6-5; D: TRBD1; CDR3: CASRGQGNSHYGYTF; DNA: TGTGCCAGCAGAGGACAGGGTAACTCGCACTATGGCTACACCTTC
size: NA; J: TRBJ1-2; V: TRBV7-6; D: TRBD1; CDR3: CASSSTTGGVYGYTF; DNA: TGTGCCAGCAGCTCGACGACAGGGGGCGTCTATGGCTACACCTTC
size: NA; J: TRBJ1-2; V: TRBV2; D: NA; CDR3: CASSLGVGGYTF; DNA: TGTGCCAGCAGTTTAGGGGTCGGTGGCTACACCTTC
size: once; J: TRBJ1-1; V: TRBV10-3; D: NA; CDR3: CAISESNRINTEAFF; DNA: TGTGCCATCAGTGAGTCGAACAGGATAAACACTGAAGCTTTCTTT
size: once; J: TRBJ1-1; V: TRBV11-3; D: TRBD1; CDR3: CASSLVGTAEAFF; DNA: TGTGCCAGCAGCTTAGTGGGGACAGCTGAAGCTTTCTTT
size: NA; J: TRBJ2-7; V: TRBV7-6; D: TRBD2; CDR3: CASSLPLTGTSSTYAYEQYF; DNA: TGTGCCAGCAGCCTCCCCCTCACAGGGACTAGCTCTACCTACGCCTACGAGCAGTACTTC
size: NA; J: TRBJ1-2; V: TRBV5-1; D: NA; CDR3: CASSLGGFYGYTF; DNA: TGCGCCAGCAGCTTGGGAGGGTTCTATGGCTACACCTTC
size: NA; J: TRBJ1-1; V: TRBV11-2; D: NA; CDR3: CASSLGSWGEIVGSEAFF; DNA: TGTGCCAGCAGCTTAGGTTCCTGGGGGGAGATCGTAGGTAGTGAAGCTTTCTTT
size: NA; J: TRBJ1-2; V: TRBV15; D: TRBD1; CDR3: CATSWDRGSYGYTF; DNA: TGTGCCACCAGCTGGGACAGGGGTAGCTATGGCTACACCTTC
size: NA; J: TRBJ1-2; V: TRBV7-2; D: NA; CDR3: CASSQQGMGIDGYTF; DNA: TGTGCCAGCAGCCAACAGGGAATGGGGATTGATGGCTACACCTTC
size: NA; J: TRBJ2-5; V: TRBV4-1; D: NA; CDR3: CASSQHTRETQYF; DNA: TGCGCCAGCAGCCAACACACCCGAGAGACCCAGTACTTC
size: NA; J: TRBJ2-7; V: TRBV5-1; D: NA; CDR3: CASSLQPGHLYEQYF; DNA: TGCGCCAGCAGCTTGCAACCGGGACATCTTTACGAGCAGTACTTC
size: NA; J: TRBJ1-1; V: TRBV25-1; D: NA; CDR3: CASLGQLNTEAFF; DNA: TGTGCCAGCCTAGGACAGCTGAACACTGAAGCTTTCTTT
size: NA; J: TRBJ2-1; V: TRBV7-9; D: TRBD1; CDR3: CASSHPSRQGDNEQFF; DNA: TGTGCCAGCAGCCACCCGTCCCGACAGGGGGACAATGAGCAGTTCTTC
size: NA; J: TRBJ1-2; V: TRBV7-9; D: TRBD1; CDR3: CASSSGQGNGYTF; DNA: TGTGCCAGCAGCTCAGGACAGGGGAATGGCTACACCTTC
size: NA; J: TRBJ2-5; V: TRBV11-2; D: NA; CDR3: CASSLAGMETQYF; DNA: TGTGCCAGCAGCTTAGCAGGGATGGAGACCCAGTACTTC
size: NA; J: TRBJ1-6; V: TRBV6-5; D: NA; CDR3: CASSSLSLTNSPLHF; DNA: TGTGCCAGCAGTTCCCTGAGCTTGACAAATTCACCCCTCCACTTT
size: NA; J: TRBJ2-5; V: TRBV2; D: NA; CDR3: CASSSGTIGETQYF; DNA: TGTGCCAGCAGTTCCGGGACAATAGGAGAGACCCAGTACTTC
size: NA; J: TRBJ1-4; V: TRBV5-1; D: NA; CDR3: CASSLGLANEKLFF; DNA: TGCGCCAGCAGCTTGGGGTTAGCTAATGAAAAACTGTTTTTT
size: NA; J: TRBJ2-7; V: TRBV28; D: NA; CDR3: CASSDQRGPTYEQYF; DNA: TGTGCCAGCAGTGATCAAAGGGGCCCCACCTACGAGCAGTACTTC
size: NA; J: TRBJ1-5; V: TRBV5-6; D: TRBD1; CDR3: CASSPGQVGQPQHF; DNA: TGTGCCAGCAGCCCGGGACAGGTTGGGCAGCCCCAGCATTTT
size: NA; J: TRBJ1-3; V: TRBV3-1/TRBV3-2; D: NA; CDR3: CASSPRGTRNTIYF; DNA: TGTGCCAGCAGCCCCCGGGGTACTAGAAACACCATATATTTT
size: NA; J: TRBJ1-6; V: TRBV7-9; D: NA; CDR3: CASRSRGGSPLHF; DNA: TGTGCCAGCAGGTCGCGGGGCGGTTCACCCCTCCACTTT
size: NA; J: TRBJ2-2; V: TRBV5-1; D: TRBD1; CDR3: CASSPGQGPGGRELFF; DNA: TGCGCCAGCAGCCCGGGACAGGGGCCGGGAGGCCGGGAGCTGTTTTTT
size: NA; J: TRBJ2-5; V: TRBV5-6; D: TRBD1; CDR3: CASSGSDREETQYF; DNA: TGTGCCAGCAGCGGGTCGGACAGGGAAGAGACCCAGTACTTC
size: NA; J: TRBJ1-3; V: TRBV5-5; D: NA; CDR3: CASSAPGSGNTIYF; DNA: TGTGCCAGCAGCGCCCCGGGCTCTGGAAACACCATATATTTT
size: NA; J: TRBJ1-2; V: TRBV4-3; D: NA; CDR3: CASSQGGGDYGYTF; DNA: TGCGCCAGCAGCCAAGGCGGGGGAGACTATGGCTACACCTTC
size: NA; J: TRBJ1-6; V: TRBV12-3/TRBV12-4; D: NA; CDR3: CASSGLNSPLHF; DNA: TGTGCCAGCAGTGGACTGAATTCACCCCTCCACTTT
size: NA; J: TRBJ1-5; V: TRBV5-6; D: NA; CDR3: CASSLRSTGSNQPQHF; DNA: TGTGCCAGCAGCTTGAGGTCGACAGGATCCAATCAGCCCCAGCATTTT
size: NA; J: TRBJ2-7; V: TRBV19; D: TRBD1; CDR3: CASSRDRDYEQYF; DNA: TGTGCCAGTAGTAGGGACAGGGACTACGAGCAGTACTTC
size: NA; J: TRBJ2-1; V: TRBV3-1/TRBV3-2; D: TRBD2; CDR3: CASRTSGSYNEQFF; DNA: TGTGCCAGCAGGACTAGCGGATCCTACAATGAGCAGTTCTTC
size: NA; J: TRBJ2-7; V: TRBV28; D: NA; CDR3: CASSLLPQGYEQYF; DNA: TGTGCCAGCAGTTTATTACCCCAGGGGTACGAGCAGTACTTC
size: few; J: TRBJ1-5; V: TRBV28; D: TRBD1; CDR3: CASSTGGDSNQPQHF; DNA: TGTGCCAGCAGTACAGGGGGCGATAGCAATCAGCCCCAGCATTTT
size: NA; J: TRBJ2-7; V: TRBV15; D: TRBD1; CDR3: CATSTRQGGNYEQYF; DNA: TGTGCCACCAGCACCAGACAGGGGGGGAACTACGAGCAGTACTTC
size: NA; J: TRBJ1-5; V: TRBV3-1/TRBV3-2; D: NA; CDR3: CASSQVFLPGQPQHF; DNA: TGTGCCAGCAGCCAAGTCTTTCTGCCGGGTCAGCCCCAGCATTTT
size: NA; J: TRBJ2-1; V: TRBV27; D: NA; CDR3: CASSLGFGLALGNEQFF; DNA: TGTGCCAGCAGTTTAGGCTTCGGTTTAGCCCTGGGCAATGAGCAGTTCTTC
size: NA; J: TRBJ1-1; V: TRBV9; D: TRBD1; CDR3: CASSPPRGLNTEAFF; DNA: TGTGCCAGCAGCCCACCCAGGGGGCTGAACACTGAAGCTTTCTTT
size: NA; J: TRBJ2-3; V: TRBV7-3; D: TRBD2; CDR3: CASSLGPSGLGTDTQYF; DNA: TGTGCCAGCAGCTTGGGTCCCTCGGGACTAGGCACAGATACGCAGTATTTT